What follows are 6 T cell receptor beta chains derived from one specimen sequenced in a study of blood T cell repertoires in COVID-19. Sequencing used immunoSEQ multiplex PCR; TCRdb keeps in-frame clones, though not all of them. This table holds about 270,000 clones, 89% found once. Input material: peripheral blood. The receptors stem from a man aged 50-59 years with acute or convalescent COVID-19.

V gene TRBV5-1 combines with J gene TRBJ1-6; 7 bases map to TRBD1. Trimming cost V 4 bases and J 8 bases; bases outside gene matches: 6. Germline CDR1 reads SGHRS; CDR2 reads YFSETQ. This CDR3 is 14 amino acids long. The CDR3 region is CASSRQGQDSPLHF. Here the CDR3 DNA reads TGCGCCAGCAGCAGACAGGGTCAGGATTCACCCCTCCACTTT. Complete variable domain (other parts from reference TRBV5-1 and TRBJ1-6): KAGVTQTPRYLIKTRGQQVTLSCSPISGHRSVSWYQQTPGQGLQFLFEYFSETQRNKGNFPGRFSGRQFSNSRSEMNVSTLELGDSALYLCASSRQGQDSPLHFGNGTRLTVT.

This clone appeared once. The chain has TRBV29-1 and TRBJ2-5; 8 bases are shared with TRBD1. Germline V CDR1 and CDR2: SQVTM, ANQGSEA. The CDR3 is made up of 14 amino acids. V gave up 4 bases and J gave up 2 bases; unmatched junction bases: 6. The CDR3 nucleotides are TGCAGCGTTGTCCGAGACAGGGGACAAGAGACCCAGTACTTC. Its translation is CSVVRDRGQETQYF. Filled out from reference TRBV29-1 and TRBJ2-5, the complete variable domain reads SAVISQKPSRDICQRGTSLTIQCQVDSQVTMMFWYRQQPGQSLTLIATANQGSEATYESGFVIDKFPISRPNLTFSTLTVSNMSPEDSSIYLCSVVRDRGQETQYFGPGTRLLVL.

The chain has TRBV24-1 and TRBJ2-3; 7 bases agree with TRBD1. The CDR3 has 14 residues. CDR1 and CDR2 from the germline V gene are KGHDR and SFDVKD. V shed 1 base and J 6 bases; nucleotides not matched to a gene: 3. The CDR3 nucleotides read TGTGCCACCAGTGATTTACTGACAGGGGATACGCAGTATTTT. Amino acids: CATSDLLTGDTQYF.

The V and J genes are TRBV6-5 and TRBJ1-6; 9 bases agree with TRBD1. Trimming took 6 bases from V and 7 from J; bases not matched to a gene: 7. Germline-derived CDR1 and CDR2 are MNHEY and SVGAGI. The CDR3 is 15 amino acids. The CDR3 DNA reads TGTGCCAGCAGCCCGACAGGGGGGCAGAATTCACCCCTCCACTTT. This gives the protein CASSPTGGQNSPLHF.

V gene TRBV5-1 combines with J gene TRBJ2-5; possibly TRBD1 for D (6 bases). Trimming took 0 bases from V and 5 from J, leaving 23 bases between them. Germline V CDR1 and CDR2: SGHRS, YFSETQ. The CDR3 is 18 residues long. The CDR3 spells CASSLEAGQGFTDETQYF. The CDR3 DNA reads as TGCGCCAGCAGCTTGGAGGCAGGGCAGGGGTTCACCGACGAGACCCAGTACTTC.

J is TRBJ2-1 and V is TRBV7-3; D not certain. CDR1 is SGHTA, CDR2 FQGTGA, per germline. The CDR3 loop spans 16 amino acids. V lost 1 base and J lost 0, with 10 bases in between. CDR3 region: CASSLSGRSSYNEQFF. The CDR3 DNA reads TGTGCCAGCAGCTTAAGTGGGCGAAGCTCCTACAATGAGCAGTTCTTC.